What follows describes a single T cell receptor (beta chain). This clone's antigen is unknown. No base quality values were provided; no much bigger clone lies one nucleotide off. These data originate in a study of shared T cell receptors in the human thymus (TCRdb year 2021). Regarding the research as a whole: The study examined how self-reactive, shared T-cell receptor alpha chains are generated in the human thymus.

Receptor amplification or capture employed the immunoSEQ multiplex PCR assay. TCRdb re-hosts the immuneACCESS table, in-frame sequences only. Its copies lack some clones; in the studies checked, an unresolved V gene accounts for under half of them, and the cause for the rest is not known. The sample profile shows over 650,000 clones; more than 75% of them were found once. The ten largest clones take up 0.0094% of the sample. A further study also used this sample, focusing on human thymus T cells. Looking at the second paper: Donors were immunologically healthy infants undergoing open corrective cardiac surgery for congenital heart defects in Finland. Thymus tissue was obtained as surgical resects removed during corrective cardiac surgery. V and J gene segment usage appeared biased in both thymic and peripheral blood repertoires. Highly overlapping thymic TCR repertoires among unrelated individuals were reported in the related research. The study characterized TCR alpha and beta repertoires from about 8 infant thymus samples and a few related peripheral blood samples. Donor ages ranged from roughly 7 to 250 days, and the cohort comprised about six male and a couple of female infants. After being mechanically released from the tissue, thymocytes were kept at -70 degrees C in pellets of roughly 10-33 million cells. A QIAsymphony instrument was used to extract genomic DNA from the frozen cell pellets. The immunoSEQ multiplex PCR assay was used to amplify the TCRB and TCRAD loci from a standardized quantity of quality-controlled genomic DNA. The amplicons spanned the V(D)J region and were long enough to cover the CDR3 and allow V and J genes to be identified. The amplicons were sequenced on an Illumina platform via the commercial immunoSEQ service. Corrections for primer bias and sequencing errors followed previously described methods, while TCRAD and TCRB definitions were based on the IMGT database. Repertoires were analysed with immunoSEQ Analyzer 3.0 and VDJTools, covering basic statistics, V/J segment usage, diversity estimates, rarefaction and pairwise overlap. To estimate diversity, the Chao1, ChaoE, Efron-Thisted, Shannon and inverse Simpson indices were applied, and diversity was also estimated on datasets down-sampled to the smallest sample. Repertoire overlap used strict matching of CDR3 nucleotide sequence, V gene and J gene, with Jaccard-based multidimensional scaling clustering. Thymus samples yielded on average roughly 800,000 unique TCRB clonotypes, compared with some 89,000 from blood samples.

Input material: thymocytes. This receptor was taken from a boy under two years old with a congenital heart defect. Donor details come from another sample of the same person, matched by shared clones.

The base sequence is TGTGCCAGCAGGGGCCCCTATGGCTACACCTTC. This sequence encodes CASRGPYGYTF. This receptor chain uses TRBV7-9 and TRBJ1-2, with the D gene not confidently named. Taken from the germline V gene (reference sequence), the CDR1 and CDR2 loops are SEHNR and FQNEAQ. Between the V and J ends, shortened by 6 bases and 4 bases respectively, the junction contains 6 bases. From the cysteine through the phenylalanine, the CDR3 covers 11 amino acids. Only the CDR3 part of the read is kept: 33 bases, read in frame from the first base.